The clone carrying this TCR beta chain appeared a few times. Antigen: not known. The authors incorporated unique molecular identifiers into the TCR beta cDNA libraries. Between roughly 0.9 and 11 million T cells gave rise to some 490,000 cDNA molecules. TCRdb independently ran MiXCR on the PCR reads; one entry per CDR3 protein. The table shows under 900,000 distinct CDR3 sequences, with roughly half occurring only once. The CDR3 is made up of 14 amino acids. In germline, CDR1 is MNHNS, CDR2 SASEGT. V lost 8 bases to trimming and J lost 5 bases, with 19 bases between them. The record originates from a study of post-analysis software for immune sequencing data. Study context: Disease courses included relapsing-remitting, secondary progressive and progressive-relapsing multiple sclerosis. Findings and limits, study-wide: The authors found that F measure strongly co-clustered same-batch samples. Multiple sclerosis patients had significantly lower normalized Chao1 diversity than controls. The five TRBV segments detected at higher frequency in patients than in controls included TRBV5-6, TRBV5-1 and TRBV20-1.

Sequencing was carried out using blood. This sequence joins TRBV6-1 and TRBJ2-7, with D hard to call. The clonotype was recovered from a girl aged 10 to 17 with multiple sclerosis. CDR3 in DNA: TGTGCCAGCGGGGAAGGACGGCGGTGGGACGAGCAGTACTTC. Its translation: CASGEGRRWDEQYF.